The clone carrying this T cell receptor beta chain was seen just once. The CDR3 covers 14 residues. In germline, CDR1 is SGHRS, CDR2 YFSETQ. V lost 2 bases to trimming and J lost 3 bases; unmatched junction nucleotides: 5. The data are from a study of blood T cell repertoires in COVID-19. The data were produced by immunoSEQ multiplex PCR, yet TCRdb's version contains in-frame clones alone and is incomplete. The data show about 210,000 clones, about 92% seen once. The chain recombines TRBV5-1 with TRBJ2-7; 7 bases are shared with TRBD1. The receptor's source is a man aged 30 to 45 with acute or convalescent COVID-19. Sequenced: peripheral blood. CDR3 in amino acids: CASSFGTDYYEQYF. CDR3 coding DNA: TGCGCCAGCAGCTTTGGGACAGATTACTACGAGCAGTACTTC.